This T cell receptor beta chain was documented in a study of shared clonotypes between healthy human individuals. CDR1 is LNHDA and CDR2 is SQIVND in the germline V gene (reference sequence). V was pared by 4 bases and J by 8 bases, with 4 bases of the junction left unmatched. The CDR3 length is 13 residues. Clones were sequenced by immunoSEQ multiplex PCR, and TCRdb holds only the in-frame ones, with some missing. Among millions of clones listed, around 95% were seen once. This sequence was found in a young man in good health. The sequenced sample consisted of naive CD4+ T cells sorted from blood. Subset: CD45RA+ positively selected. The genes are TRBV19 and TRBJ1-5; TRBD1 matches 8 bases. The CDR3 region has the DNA TGTGCCAGTAGTAGGACAGGGTTTGAGCCCCAGCATTTT. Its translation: CASSRTGFEPQHF.